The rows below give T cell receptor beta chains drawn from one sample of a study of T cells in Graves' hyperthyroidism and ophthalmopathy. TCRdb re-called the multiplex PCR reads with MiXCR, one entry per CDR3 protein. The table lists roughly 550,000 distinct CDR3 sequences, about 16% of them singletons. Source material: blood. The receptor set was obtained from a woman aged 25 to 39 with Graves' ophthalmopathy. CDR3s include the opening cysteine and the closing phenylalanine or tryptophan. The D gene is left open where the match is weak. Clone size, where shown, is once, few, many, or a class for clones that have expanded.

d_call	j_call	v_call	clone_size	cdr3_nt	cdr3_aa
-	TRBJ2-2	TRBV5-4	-	TGTGCCAGCAGCCCCCCGAGGGGCAGGAACACCGGGGAGCTGTTTTTT	CASSPPRGRNTGELFF
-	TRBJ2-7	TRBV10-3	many	TGTGCCATCAGTGATCCCTGGGCCAGCTCCTACGAGCAGTACTTC	CAISDPWASSYEQYF
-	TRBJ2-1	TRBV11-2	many	TGTGCCAGCAGCCCCGTCGTAGCCAAGGAGCAGTTCTTC	CASSPVVAKEQFF
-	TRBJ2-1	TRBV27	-	TGTGCCAGCAGTTTTGCGGGACAGTTTAATGAGCAGTTCTTC	CASSFAGQFNEQFF
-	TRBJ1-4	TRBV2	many	TGTGCCAGCTGGGGGAATGAAAAACTGTTTTTT	CASWGNEKLFF
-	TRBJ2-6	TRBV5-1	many	TGCGCCAGCAGCTTGGCCCAAAGGGGTGCAGGGGCCAACGTCCTGACTTTC	CASSLAQRGAGANVLTF
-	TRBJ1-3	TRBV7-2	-	TGTGCCAGCAGCTTAGAAGTGGACTCTGGAAACACCATATATTTT	CASSLEVDSGNTIYF
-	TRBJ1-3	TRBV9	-	TGTGCCAGCAGATCAGGGACTGGGGCTGGAAACACCATATATTTT	CASRSGTGAGNTIYF
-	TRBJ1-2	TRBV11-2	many	TGTGCCAGCAGCTTAAATGGACGAGGGAAAGCTGGCTACACCTTC	CASSLNGRGKAGYTF
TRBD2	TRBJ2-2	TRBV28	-	TGTGCCAGCAGTTTCTCGGGACTAGCGGGAGACGGGGAGCTGTTTTTT	CASSFSGLAGDGELFF
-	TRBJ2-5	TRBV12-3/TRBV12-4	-	TGTGCCAGCTGCCTCGACTTAGATCGGGAGACCCAGTACTTC	CASCLDLDRETQYF
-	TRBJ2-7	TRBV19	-	TGTGCCAGTAGTCCCCGGACAGTCCGAGTTCCCTACGAGCAGTACTTC	CASSPRTVRVPYEQYF
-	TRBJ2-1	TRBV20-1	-	TGCAGTGCTAGTTTCGGTGAGCAGTTCTTC	CSASFGEQFF
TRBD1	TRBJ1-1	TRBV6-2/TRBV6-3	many	TGTGCCAGCACCACTTTGTGGGACAGGGGTATGAACACTGAAGCTTTCTTT	CASTTLWDRGMNTEAFF
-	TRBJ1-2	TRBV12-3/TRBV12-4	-	TGTGCCAGCAGTTTAAGGGGGGCGAGCAACTATGGCTACACCTTC	CASSLRGASNYGYTF
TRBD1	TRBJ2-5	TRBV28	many	TGTGCCAGCAAGGACAGGGGAGTAACGGAGACCCAGTACTTC	CASKDRGVTETQYF
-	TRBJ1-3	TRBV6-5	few	TGTGCCAGCAGTTACTCCGGGGGCTCTGGAAACACCATATATTTT	CASSYSGGSGNTIYF
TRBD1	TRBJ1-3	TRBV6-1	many	TGTGCCAGCAGCAGAGGGACAGGGAGATTTGGAAACACCATATATTTT	CASSRGTGRFGNTIYF
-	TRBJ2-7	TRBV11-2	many	TGTGCCAGCAGCTTAGATCTCCCCAGAAGCTCCTACGAGCAGTACTTC	CASSLDLPRSSYEQYF
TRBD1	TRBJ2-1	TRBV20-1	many	TGCAGTACCCGAAGAAGGACAGGGGATGAGCAGTTCTTC	CSTRRRTGDEQFF
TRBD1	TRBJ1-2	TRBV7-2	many	TGTGCCAGCAGCCCCGGACAGGGCGGCTATGGCTACACCTTC	CASSPGQGGYGYTF
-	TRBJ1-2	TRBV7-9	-	TGTGCCAGCAGCTTAGAGCCGTATGGCTACACCTTC	CASSLEPYGYTF
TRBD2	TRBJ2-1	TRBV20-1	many	TGCAGTGCTAGGGTGGCGAGCGGGAGGGTTTATTGGAATGAGCAGTTCTTC	CSARVASGRVYWNEQFF
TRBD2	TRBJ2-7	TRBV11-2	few	TGTGCCAGCAGCTCCGGGACTAGGGATGGAACGTACGAGCAGTACTTC	CASSSGTRDGTYEQYF
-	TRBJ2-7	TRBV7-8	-	TGTGCCAGCAGCGGACCAGGGTGGGAGGCCGCCTACGAGCAGTACTTC	CASSGPGWEAAYEQYF
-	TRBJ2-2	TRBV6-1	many	TGTGCCAGCAGTCCTCGTGGCAGGAACACCGGGGAGCTGTTTTTT	CASSPRGRNTGELFF
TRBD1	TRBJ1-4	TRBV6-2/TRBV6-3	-	TGTGCCAGCAGTTTGCAACAGGGGGGCTCGACTAATGAAAAACTGTTTTTT	CASSLQQGGSTNEKLFF
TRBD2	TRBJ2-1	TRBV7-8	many	TGTGCCAGCAGCTTAGAGGGGCCTAGCGGGAGGCTTCAGTTCTTC	CASSLEGPSGRLQFF
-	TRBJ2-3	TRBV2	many	TGTGCCAGCAGTGAAGCGGACGGGGGTAGCACAGATACGCAGTATTTT	CASSEADGGSTDTQYF
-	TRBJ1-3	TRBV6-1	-	TGTGCCAGCCACTCCAATTCTGGAAACACCATATATTTT	CASHSNSGNTIYF
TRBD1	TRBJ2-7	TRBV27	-	TGTGCCAGCAGTTTCGGGACAGGGTTTGGGGAGCAGTACTTC	CASSFGTGFGEQYF
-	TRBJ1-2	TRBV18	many	TGTGCCAGCTCACATACCCGGCGGCCAGCGTATGGCTACACCTTC	CASSHTRRPAYGYTF
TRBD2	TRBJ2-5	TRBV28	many	TGTGCCAGCAGTTTATCTAGCGGGGCCGGGGAGACCCAGTACTTC	CASSLSSGAGETQYF
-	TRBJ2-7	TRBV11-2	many	TGTGCCAGCAGCTTGGGGGGGCTACCCTACGAGCAGTACTTC	CASSLGGLPYEQYF
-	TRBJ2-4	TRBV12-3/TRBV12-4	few	TGTGCCAGCAGTGTCTGGACGATAAACATTCAGTACTTC	CASSVWTINIQYF
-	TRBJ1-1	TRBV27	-	TGTGCCAGCAGTTACTCCTTCCAGGGAACTGAAGCTTTCTTT	CASSYSFQGTEAFF
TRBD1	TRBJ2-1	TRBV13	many	TGTGCCAGCAGCCCCCGACAGGGGGTGTACTTTGAGCAGTTCTTC	CASSPRQGVYFEQFF
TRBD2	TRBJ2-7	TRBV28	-	TGTGCCAGCAGTACTACCCGCGGGGAGGGCAGGGAGCAGTACTTC	CASSTTRGEGREQYF
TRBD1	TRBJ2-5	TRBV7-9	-	TGTGCCAGCAGCCCTAGGACAGGGGGGAACCAAGAGACCCAGTACTTC	CASSPRTGGNQETQYF
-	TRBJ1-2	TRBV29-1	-	TGCAGCGTTGAAGATGACGGAACCCCGTGGGTTGGCTACACCTTC	CSVEDDGTPWVGYTF
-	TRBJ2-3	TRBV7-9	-	TGTGCCAGCAGTCGGGCCTTGTGGGGCACAGATACGCAGTATTTT	CASSRALWGTDTQYF
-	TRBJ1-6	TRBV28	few	TGTGCCAGCAGTTTCCGAACTATCTTGTATAATTCACCCCTCCACTTT	CASSFRTILYNSPLHF
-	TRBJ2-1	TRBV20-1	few	TGCAGTGCTAGACGCGCTAGCGAAGTGGCCTCCTACAATGAGCAGTTCTTC	CSARRASEVASYNEQFF
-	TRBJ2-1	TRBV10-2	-	TGCGCCAGCAGTGAGTGGGATGGGAGAGTTAATGAGCAGTTCTTC	CASSEWDGRVNEQFF
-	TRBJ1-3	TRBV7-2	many	TGTGCCAGCAGCCCTCAGGGTGGGCTTGGAAACACCATATATTTT	CASSPQGGLGNTIYF